This TCR beta chain was recorded in a study of technical replicates of blood from a few donors. Profiled with immunoSEQ multiplex PCR; TCRdb holds only in-frame clones, not every one. The data hold roughly 70,000 clones, with around 96% observed a single time. CDR3 length equals 16 residues. With V trimmed by 3 bases and J by 4 bases, 5 bases remained unmatched. Germline V gene lookup returns CDR1 WNHNN and CDR2 SYGVQD (reference sequence). This TCR was sampled from a human donor in good health. Sequencing was performed on T cells isolated from PBMCs. The chain employs TRBV10-1 and TRBJ2-3, with 12 bases that match TRBD2. CDR3 residues: CASSDWTSGTSDTQYF. CDR3 DNA sequence: TGCGCCAGCAGTGACTGGACTAGCGGGACGTCAGATACGCAGTATTTT.